This T cell receptor beta chain emerged from a study of T cell responses to AZD1222 COVID-19 vaccine. Produced via immunoSEQ multiplex PCR; TCRdb's table is partial and in-frame only. Altogether approximately 130,000 clones are present, about 93% being singletons, with the ten largest covering 0.75% to 0.95%. CDR3 length: 17 residues. The V and J ends lost 4 bases and 5 bases, in that order; junction bases with no gene match: 13. CDR1 is LGHDT, CDR2 YNNKEL, per germline (reference sequence). Study outcomes and limitations: Vaccination with two AZD1222 doses was followed by a rise in Spike-specific TCR breadth and depth. In a largely white British group with more females than males, clonal diversity was possibly underestimated. Vaccine-associated CD4 TCRs ranged over spike, dominating at 160-218 and 743-854. Unmutated variant regions are reportedly targeted by nearly half of spike-specific TCRs.

Comment on this clone: Its antigen is unidentified.

The sequenced sample was peripheral blood, obtained on day 0 of AZD1222 vaccination. The sequence was obtained from an adult in good health. The chain recombines TRBV3-1 (or the pseudogene TRBV3-2) with TRBJ2-1; 8 nucleotides align to TRBD2. CDR3 sequence (DNA): TGTGCCAGCAGCCCTGAGGGGAACGGGGGGGCCAACAATGAGCAGTTCTTC. Its protein is CASSPEGNGGANNEQFF.